This T cell receptor beta chain was documented in a study of identical twins. A remark on this clonotype: The antigen is undetermined.

This CDR3 has 15 residues. From germline, CDR1 is DFQATT and CDR2 SNEGSKA (reference sequence). With 1 base removed from V and 5 bases from J, the gap between germline ends came to 15 bases. TCRdb recomputed calls from the 5' RACE reads with MiXCR, one row per CDR3 protein. The data show 750,000 to 950,000 distinct CDR3 sequences, with 10% to 15% seen just once and 1.5% to 2% held by the top ten. Whole-study results and caveats: There was an excess of low generation probability in the out-of-frame alpha sequences that twins shared. Clonotypes of the beta chain that were abundant in cord blood carried fewer insertions (memory repertoires showed none).

Another study also made use of these data, one on yellow fever vaccine responses in identical twins.

The chain links TRBV20-1 to TRBJ2-1, with D tentatively TRBD2 (6 bases). This TCR was recovered from a woman in her late teens or twenties in good health. Material: PBMCs. CDR3 sequence: CSARVMSGGHNEQFF. The CDR3 DNA follows: TGCAGTGCTAGAGTTATGTCAGGAGGGCACAATGAGCAGTTCTTC.